This entry lists 30 T cell receptor beta chains sequenced from one sample in a study of blood T cell repertoires in COVID-19. Assay used: immunoSEQ multiplex PCR; TCRdb lists only in-frame clones, some missing. The top ten clones hold about 2.5% of a sample with approximately 150,000 clones, roughly 84% of them seen once. Material: peripheral blood. The receptors come from a human donor with acute or convalescent COVID-19. The donor label of this sample is uncertain.

The chain links TRBV5-1 to TRBJ1-1; perhaps TRBD1 as D (6 bases). CDR1 SGHRS and CDR2 YFSETQ come from the germline V gene. V lost 6 bases, J lost 1 base, and 13 bases lay in between. The CDR3 has 14 residues. In DNA, the CDR3 is TGCGCCAGCAAAAAGGGGGAAGCGAACACTGAAGCTTTCTTT. Protein: CASKKGEANTEAFF. The whole variable domain, remainder taken from reference TRBV5-1 and TRBJ1-1, is KAGVTQTPRYLIKTRGQQVTLSCSPISGHRSVSWYQQTPGQGLQFLFEYFSETQRNKGNFPGRFSGRQFSNSRSEMNVSTLELGDSALYLCASKKGEANTEAFFGQGTRLTVV.

This chain connects TRBV29-1 to TRBJ1-1; TRBD1 matches 7 bases. The CDR3 has 13 residues. The V segment lost 5 bases and the J segment 5 bases; nucleotides outside the gene matches: 8. In germline, CDR1 is SQVTM, CDR2 ANQGSEA. The CDR3 nucleotides read TGCAGCGTTAGACGGGACAGAGGGACTGAAGCTTTCTTT. It is translated as CSVRRDRGTEAFF.

The CDR3, as DNA: TGTGCCAGCAGTTCCCCTGGACAGGCCTACGAGCAGTACGTC. The encoded protein is CASSSPGQAYEQYV. The J gene is TRBJ2-7, the V gene TRBV28, with TRBD1 identical over 7 bases. Germline V gene data show CDR1 as MDHEN and CDR2 as SYDVKM. After removal of 4 bases from V and 2 bases from J, the junction contained 5 bases not matched to a gene. The CDR3 extends over 14 amino acids.

This chain connects TRBV27 to TRBJ2-2, with TRBD2 matching 8 bases. Losses at the gene ends were 5 bases for V and 1 base for J; bases not matched to a gene: 12. Germline V CDR1 and CDR2: MNHEY, SMNVEV (reference sequence). The CDR3 runs 18 residues. The CDR3 nucleotides read TGTGCCAGCAGTCTATGGACGGGAGGGAGAGAGAACACCGGGGAGCTGTTTTTT. Amino acid sequence: CASSLWTGGRENTGELFF.

The V call is TRBV19, the J call TRBJ1-2; no definite D call. The germline CDR1 and CDR2 sequences are LNHDA and SQIVND (reference sequence). V was shortened by 6 bases and J by 2 bases, with 13 bases between the two germline ends. CDR3 length: 14 residues. The CDR3 loop is CASSQGLLNYGYTF. The CDR3 coding sequence is TGTGCCAGTAGCCAAGGACTCCTCAACTATGGCTACACCTTC.

The chain couples TRBV18 to TRBJ1-2; TRBD1 aligns across 9 bases. There are 16 residues in the CDR3. Germline values: CDR1 KGHSH, CDR2 LQKENI. J lost 6 bases, V lost 2 bases, and 10 bases had no gene match. The CDR3 sequence is CASSPFGTGPRDGYTF. The CDR3 DNA reads as TGTGCCAGCTCACCATTCGGGACAGGGCCGCGGGATGGCTACACCTTC. The full variable domain, with the rest looked up from reference TRBV18 and TRBJ1-2, is NAGVMQNPRHLVRRRGQEARLRCSPMKGHSHVYWYRQLPEEGLKFMVYLQKENIIDESGMPKERFSAEFPKEGPSILRIQQVVRGDSAAYFCASSPFGTGPRDGYTFGSGTRLTVV.

J is TRBJ1-5 and V is TRBV6-1, with 7 positions matching TRBD1. The V and J ends lost 3 bases and 7 bases, in that order; junction bases with no gene match: 6. Germline V CDR1 and CDR2: MNHNS, SASEGT. The CDR3 contains 14 residues. This chain's CDR3 is CASSDIQGTQPQHF. CDR3 DNA: TGTGCCAGCAGTGACATACAGGGGACGCAGCCCCAGCATTTT.

CDR3 bases: TGTGCCAGCAGTCCCACTAGCGGGAGGGCGAATGAGCAGTTCTTC. Its protein product is CASSPTSGRANEQFF. This chain connects TRBV6-2 or TRBV6-3 to TRBJ2-1, with 13 bases fitting TRBD2. Germline CDR1 and CDR2: MNHEY and SVGEGT. V dropped 5 bases and J dropped 7; count of bases not matched to a gene: 5. This CDR3 spans 15 amino acids.

This chain uses TRBV25-1 with TRBJ1-2; TRBD1 might be the D (6 bases). Germline CDR1 MGHDK, CDR2 SYGVNS. Trimming removed 3 bases at V and 9 bases at J, with 14 bases between. This CDR3 comprises 13 residues. The CDR3 spells CASSEGDTGRYTF. The CDR3 coding sequence is TGTGCCAGCAGTGAGGGGGACACCGGTCGCTACACCTTC.

The chain uses TRBV7-8 and TRBJ1-1, with D unresolved. CDR1 is SGHVS and CDR2 is FQNEAQ in the germline V gene. This CDR3 is built from 11 residues. CDR3 in amino acids: CALISNTEAFF. CDR3 coding DNA: TGTGCGCTAATAAGTAACACTGAAGCTTTCTTT.

This chain uses TRBV4-1 with TRBJ2-6; D uncertain. V was shortened by 3 bases and J by 0 bases, with 6 bases between the two germline ends. CDR3 size: 15 residues. Germline loops: CDR1 MGHRA, CDR2 YSYEKL. Here the CDR3 DNA reads TGCGCCAGCAGCCATGAGCTCTCTGGGGCCAACGTCCTGACTTTC. It is translated as CASSHELSGANVLTF.

This chain links TRBV11-3 with TRBJ1-2, with TRBD1 matching over 10 bases. Per the germline V gene, CDR1 is SGHNT and CDR2 is YENEEA. The CDR3 covers 13 residues. Trimming took 5 bases from V and 7 from J; bases not matched to a gene: 4. CDR3 nucleotide sequence: TGTGCCAGCAGCCGGACAGGGGGTTTTGGCTACACCTTC. It encodes CASSRTGGFGYTF.

This sequence joins TRBV28 and TRBJ2-1; maybe TRBD2 (6 bases). Trimming removed 6 bases from V and 4 bases from J, with 19 bases in between. CDR1 is MDHEN, CDR2 SYDVKM, per germline. The CDR3 is made up of 16 amino acids. Written as DNA, the CDR3 is TGTGCCAGCAGCCCCCTAGGGAGGTTTCCTTACAATGAGCAGTTCTTC. As protein: CASSPLGRFPYNEQFF.

The gene calls are TRBV5-8 and TRBJ2-3; 16 nucleotides align to TRBD2. The CDR3 covers 16 residues. From germline, CDR1 is SGHTS and CDR2 YDEGEE. V shed 4 bases and J 4 bases; nucleotides not matched to a gene: 3. CDR3 nucleotide sequence: TGTGCCAGCAGCCGGGGGACTAGCGGGAGGGCAGATACGCAGTATTTT. The encoded protein is CASSRGTSGRADTQYF.

This chain links TRBV28 with TRBJ2-4; TRBD1 matches at 7 bases. The CDR3 contains 15 residues. The J segment lost 12 bases and the V segment lost 6 bases, leaving 17 bases of the junction unmatched. The germline V gene encodes CDR1 MDHEN and CDR2 SYDVKM. Here the CDR3 DNA reads TGTGCCAGCAGAGGCAACCGGGACAGTAAGATTACTCAGTACTTC. It yields the protein CASRGNRDSKITQYF.

J is TRBJ2-5 and V is TRBV29-1; D is unresolved. The CDR3 extends over 12 amino acids. Germline lookup yields CDR1 SQVTM and CDR2 ANQGSEA. V was pared by 3 bases and J by 7 bases, with 12 bases between. The CDR3 protein is CSVEDRPGTQYF. The CDR3 DNA sequence: TGCAGCGTTGAGGATCGCCCGGGGACCCAGTACTTC.

The chain has TRBV20-1 and TRBJ2-7, with 7 bases fitting TRBD1. Trimming removed 3 bases from V and 0 bases from J; junction bases left unmatched: 8. Germline V gene data show CDR1 as DFQATT and CDR2 as SNEGSKA (reference sequence). This CDR3 comprises 15 residues. The CDR3 protein is CSASGHWTGSYEQYF. The CDR3 DNA reads TGCAGTGCTAGTGGACACTGGACAGGCTCCTACGAGCAGTACTTC.

This chain links TRBV27 with TRBJ2-3, with D possibly TRBD2 on 6 matching bases. In germline, CDR1 is MNHEY, CDR2 SMNVEV (reference sequence). Deletions cut 6 bases from V and 1 base from J, with 20 bases between. This CDR3 contains 17 residues. The CDR3 DNA sequence: TGTGCCAGCAGGAGATTGCGGGGAATGGCACGCACAGATACGCAGTATTTT. It codes for CASRRLRGMARTDTQYF.

This chain connects TRBV11-3 to TRBJ2-1; 7 nucleotides align to TRBD2. The germline gives CDR1 SGHNT, CDR2 YENEEA. With V trimmed by 5 bases and J by 4 bases, 5 bases remained unmatched. The CDR3 is 14 residues long. The CDR3 loop is CASSLASGYNEQFF. DNA for the CDR3: TGTGCCAGCAGCCTGGCTAGCGGTTACAATGAGCAGTTCTTC.

CDR3 in amino acids: CASRPPGSSTAFF. CDR3 DNA: TGTGCCAGCAGACCACCGGGGTCGTCTACAGCTTTCTTT. V is TRBV6-5 and J is TRBJ1-1, with unresolved D. Germline V gene sequence: CDR1 MNHEY, CDR2 SVGAGI. The CDR3 has 13 amino acids. The germline V and J ends were trimmed by 6 bases and 10 bases, with 18 bases remaining between them.

The chain carries TRBV5-1 and TRBJ2-1, with 7 bases identical to TRBD2. Germline loops: CDR1 SGHRS, CDR2 YFSETQ. The CDR3 runs to 16 residues. V was clipped by 4 bases and J by 3 bases; unmatched bases: 10. The CDR3 here is CASSPPRTRSYNEQFF. CDR3 nucleotide sequence: TGCGCCAGCAGCCCCCCTAGGACTAGAAGCTACAATGAGCAGTTCTTC.

The rearrangement links TRBV5-1 to TRBJ1-1; tentatively, D is TRBD1 (6 bases). CDR3 size: 13 residues. Germline values: CDR1 SGHRS, CDR2 YFSETQ. The ends were cut back, 2 bases at V and 3 bases at J, with 8 bases in the middle. CDR3 nucleotide sequence: TGCGCCAGCAGCTTTAAGGGGGACACTGAAGCTTTCTTT. Protein: CASSFKGDTEAFF.

This chain joins TRBV5-4 and TRBJ1-1, with D perhaps TRBD1 (6 bases). Germline V gives CDR1 SGHNT, CDR2 YYREEE (reference sequence). The CDR3 spans 14 residues. The ends were cut back, 3 bases at V and 4 bases at J, with 13 bases in the middle. CDR3 DNA: TGTGCCAGCAGCTACCACAGGGTTTTCACTGAAGCTTTCTTT. Translating gives CASSYHRVFTEAFF.

This chain links TRBV2 with TRBJ2-5; D ambiguous. This CDR3 region has 13 residues. CDR1 and CDR2 from the germline V gene are SNHLY and FYNNEI. Trimming took 1 base from V and 9 from J, leaving 12 bases between them. The CDR3 DNA is TGTGCCAGCAGTGAAGTGCGGTCCGAGGCCCAGTACTTC. This gives the protein CASSEVRSEAQYF. Based on the CDR3 plus reference TRBV2 and TRBJ2-5, the full variable domain is EPEVTQTPSHQVTQMGQEVILRCVPISNHLYFYWYRQILGQKVEFLVSFYNNEISEKSEIFDDQFSVERPDGSNFTLKIRSTKLEDSAMYFCASSEVRSEAQYFGPGTRLLVL.

This clone was picked up one time. This chain connects TRBV7-3 to TRBJ2-1; TRBD1 matches 7 bases. This CDR3 has 16 amino acids. The V and J ends lost 6 bases and 3 bases, in that order; junction bases with no gene match: 11. The V gene's germline CDR1 is SGHTA and CDR2 FQGTGA. This CDR3 is CASSSRPGQDYNEQFF. CDR3 coding DNA: TGTGCCAGCAGTTCCCGCCCCGGACAGGACTACAATGAGCAGTTCTTC. Variable domain in full (rest from reference TRBV7-3 and TRBJ2-1): GAGVSQTPSNKVTEKGKYVELRCDPISGHTALYWYRQSLGQGPEFLIYFQGTGAADDSGLPNDRFFAVRPEGSVSTLKIQRTERGDSAVYLCASSSRPGQDYNEQFFGPGTRLTVL.

This clone was observed a single time. DNA for the CDR3: TGTGCCAGCTCTCTGAGGGGGTCGAACACTGAAGCTTTCTTT. This gives the protein CASSLRGSNTEAFF. J is TRBJ1-1 and V is TRBV18; TRBD1 is a possible D gene (6 bases). Deletions cut 6 bases from V and 1 base from J, with 12 bases between. Germline V gene sequence: CDR1 KGHSH, CDR2 LQKENI. This CDR3 comprises 14 residues.

V gene TRBV4-2 combines with J gene TRBJ1-1; no reliable D call. Trimming left V 8 bases short and J 6 bases short, with 7 bases between. This CDR3 is 10 amino acids long. The germline CDR1 and CDR2 sequences are LGHNA and YNFKEQ. In nucleotides, the CDR3 is TGTGCCAGCCGTACAGCTGAAGCTTTCTTT. This sequence encodes CASRTAEAFF.

The gene calls are TRBV13 and TRBJ1-2, with TRBD1 matching over 7 bases. The V gene end was trimmed by 6 bases and the J gene end by 5 bases; junction bases not matched to a gene: 9. Germline lookup yields CDR1 PRHDT and CDR2 FYEKMQ (reference sequence). The CDR3 length is 14 residues. The CDR3: CASSTGQPLYGYTF. Here the CDR3 DNA reads TGTGCCAGCAGTACGGGACAGCCATTATATGGCTACACCTTC.

This clone showed up just a few times. This rearrangement joins TRBV6-2 or TRBV6-3 to TRBJ1-2, with 10 bases lining up with TRBD1. The germline V gene encodes CDR1 MNHEY and CDR2 SVGEGT. The CDR3 is made up of 16 amino acids. J gave up 4 bases and V 6 bases, and 11 bases lay outside the gene matches. The CDR3 region has the DNA TGTGCCAGCAGCCAGACGGGACAGGGGCCCAGCTATGGCTACACCTTC. Its protein is CASSQTGQGPSYGYTF.

The rearrangement links TRBV5-1 to TRBJ1-5; possibly TRBD1 for D (5 bases). Per the germline V gene, CDR1 is SGHRS and CDR2 is YFSETQ. The CDR3 runs to 15 residues. V shed 0 bases and J shed 2 bases, with 9 bases lying between them. The CDR3 here is CASSLDGAGNQPQHF. In DNA, the CDR3 is TGCGCCAGCAGCTTGGATGGGGCCGGCAATCAGCCCCAGCATTTT.